This T cell receptor beta chain was identified in a study of control samples from healthy donors and cancer patients. TCRdb keeps only in-frame clones here, not all; method: immunoSEQ multiplex PCR. The sample includes 150,000 to 200,000 clones, roughly 90% of them seen just once. What was sequenced was blood. The clonotype was recovered from a woman aged 50 to 60 in good health.

CDR3 bases: TGTGCCAGCCGACAGGTCTCCTACAATGAGCAGTTCTTC. Translation gives CASRQVSYNEQFF. This chain links TRBV6-5 with TRBJ2-1; possible D gene TRBD1, 6 bases. With 8 bases removed from V and 0 bases from J, the gap between germline ends came to 8 bases. Germline CDR1 reads MNHEY; CDR2 reads SVGAGI. The CDR3 totals 13 residues.